These 8 T cell receptor beta chains were all obtained from the same sample, sequenced in a study of blood T cell repertoires in COVID-19. Libraries were prepared by immunoSEQ multiplex PCR; TCRdb keeps only in-frame clonotypes and omits some of them. Among 65,000 or so clones, approximately 90% were seen once, and the ten largest hold 10%. The sequencing sample was made of peripheral blood. The receptor set was obtained from a human donor with acute or convalescent COVID-19. The donor label of this sample is uncertain.

This clone has just a few counts. This chain connects TRBV4-1 to TRBJ2-2; D might be TRBD1 (6 bases). With 4 bases removed from V and 4 bases from J, the gap between germline ends came to 10 bases. Germline V gene data show CDR1 as MGHRA and CDR2 as YSYEKL. This CDR3 comprises 14 residues. The DNA for the CDR3 is TGCGCCAGCAGCCGCAGGGGTGGCACCGGGGAGCTGTTTTTT. It specifies CASSRRGGTGELFF.

The rearrangement links TRBV5-4 to TRBJ2-5, with 9 bases matching TRBD2. CDR3 length equals 15 residues. CDR1 and CDR2 from the germline V gene are SGHNT and YYREEE (reference sequence). V was pared by 3 bases and J by 1 base, with 4 bases of the junction left unmatched. CDR3 protein: CASSYQRGAQETQYF. The CDR3 DNA reads TGTGCCAGCAGCTACCAGCGGGGGGCCCAAGAGACCCAGTACTTC.

V usage is TRBV28 and J usage is TRBJ1-2, with D unclear. The V end lost 4 bases, the J end lost 5 bases, and 11 bases lay between the germline ends. CDR1 and CDR2 (germline): MDHEN, SYDVKM. This CDR3 comprises 13 residues. The DNA for the CDR3 is TGTGCCAGCAGTTCAACAGACACTTATGGCTACACCTTC. Its translation: CASSSTDTYGYTF.

This clone has only one observation. The J gene is TRBJ1-5, the V gene TRBV6-5, with D perhaps TRBD1 (6 bases). The V gene lost 7 bases and the J gene lost 7 bases, with 11 bases spanning the gap. CDR3 size: 12 residues. Germline V gives CDR1 MNHEY, CDR2 SVGAGI. The CDR3 spells CASTGQKQPQHF. CDR3 nucleotides: TGTGCCAGCACCGGACAGAAACAGCCCCAGCATTTT.

The J gene is TRBJ2-5, the V gene TRBV6-2 or TRBV6-3; D possibly corresponds to TRBD1 (6 bases). CDR1 and CDR2 from the germline V gene are MNHEY and SVGEGT. The CDR3 runs 16 residues. Trimming cost V 1 base and J 6 bases, with 18 bases left between them. The CDR3 DNA reads TGTGCCAGCAGTTACTTAGCCAACAGGGAAGGGCAGACCCAGTACTTC. It yields the protein CASSYLANREGQTQYF.

The chain recombines TRBV27 with TRBJ1-4; the D is unclear. The CDR3 contains 15 residues. Trimming took 5 bases from V and 13 from J, leaving 23 bases between them. Germline CDR1 MNHEY, CDR2 SMNVEV (reference sequence). Here the CDR3 DNA reads TGTGCCAGCAGTAGTATAAGCGGCGAACGCGGAGGACTGTTTTTT. As protein: CASSSISGERGGLFF.

The chain uses TRBV24-1 and TRBJ2-3, with a possible D match to TRBD2 (5 bases). With 3 bases removed from V and 0 bases from J, the gap between germline ends came to 15 bases. The CDR3 loop spans 17 amino acids. CDR1 is KGHDR and CDR2 is SFDVKD in the germline V gene. The chain's CDR3 is CATSDRLLGPSTDTQYF. The CDR3 DNA follows: TGTGCCACCAGTGATAGGCTACTAGGCCCTAGCACAGATACGCAGTATTTT.

The chain is built from TRBV2 and TRBJ2-4; a weak D match, TRBD2 (5 bases). Germline values: CDR1 SNHLY, CDR2 FYNNEI. This CDR3 comprises 16 residues. V was clipped by 0 bases and J by 4 bases, with 13 bases between them. CDR3 residues: CASSEARRGAKNIQYF. The CDR3 DNA is TGTGCCAGCAGTGAAGCGCGACGGGGAGCAAAAAACATTCAGTACTTC.